The clone carrying this TCR beta chain was observed once. These data belong to a study of cytomegalovirus exposure and HLA in healthy donors. Study in general: An early data release held about 85 million unique TCRs from HLA-typed donors.

PCR involved 60 Vbeta and 13 Jbeta primers. Clones were read by immunoSEQ multiplex PCR, and TCRdb kept only the in-frame ones, dropping some. Here the sample spans about 140,000 clones, about 75% being singletons. This CDR3 contains 18 residues. From germline, CDR1 is SGDLS and CDR2 YYNGEE. The V gene lost 0 bases and the J gene lost 3 bases, with 19 bases spanning the gap. Sequencing input: PBMCs. The TCR sequence derives from a woman in her thirties in good health and CMV-seronegative. This rearrangement joins TRBV9 to TRBJ1-3; TRBD1 is a possible D gene (5 bases). The CDR3 sequence: CASSVEARDRVLGNTIYF. For the CDR3, the DNA is TGTGCCAGCAGCGTAGAAGCGCGGGACCGTGTTCTTGGAAACACCATATATTTT.